This TCR beta chain was found in a study of radiation and T cells in renal cell carcinoma. Assay used: immunoSEQ multiplex PCR; TCRdb lists only in-frame clones, some missing. The sample lists roughly 13,000 clones, roughly three fifths occurring once. Described treatment: treatment-naive control, cytoreductive nephrectomy. The V segment lost 6 bases and the J segment 9 bases; nucleotides outside the gene matches: 9. The CDR3 runs to 14 residues. The V gene's germline CDR1 is MNHNS and CDR2 SASEGT. J is TRBJ2-1 and V is TRBV6-1; TRBD1 agrees at 9 bases. Specimen: tumor tissue, collected from a patient whose treatment was nephrectomy without radiotherapy. This receptor was taken from a middle-aged man with renal cell carcinoma. This CDR3 reads CASSQPGQGSEQFF. CDR3 in DNA: TGTGCCAGCAGCCAGCCGGGACAGGGAAGTGAGCAGTTCTTC.